The rows below give T cell receptor beta chains drawn from one sample of a study of cytomegalovirus exposure and HLA in healthy donors. Clones were sequenced by immunoSEQ multiplex PCR, and TCRdb holds only the in-frame ones, with some missing. The sample comprises about 120,000 clones, around 80% of which are singletons, and about a tenth rests with the top ten. The sequencing input was PBMCs. The origin of the receptors is a man aged 25-40 years in good health and CMV-seropositive. The CDR3 runs from the conserved cysteine through the conserved F or W. A D gene is named only where the DNA matches it firmly. The size entry is marked missing in some rows and otherwise reads once, few, many or a size class.

d_call: -; v_call: TRBV9; clone_size: -; j_call: TRBJ1-5; cdr3_length: 15; cdr3_nt: TGTGCCAGCAGCCTTTCGGGGGGGGGCAATCAGCCCCAGCATTTT; cdr3_aa: CASSLSGGGNQPQHF
d_call: TRBD2; v_call: TRBV7-8; clone_size: -; j_call: TRBJ2-7; cdr3_length: 17; cdr3_nt: TGTGCCAGCAGCTTAGTTGGGGGGACTAGCGGCGTGACCGAGCAGTACTTC; cdr3_aa: CASSLVGGTSGVTEQYF
d_call: -; v_call: TRBV4-3; clone_size: few; j_call: TRBJ2-7; cdr3_length: 15; cdr3_nt: TGCGCCAGCAGCCAAGTCGGAGGCAGTATTTACGAGCAGTACTTC; cdr3_aa: CASSQVGGSIYEQYF
d_call: -; v_call: TRBV13; clone_size: few; j_call: TRBJ2-3; cdr3_length: 17; cdr3_nt: TGTGCCAGCAGCCCCCTAAGTGGGAGTTCTAGCACAGATACGCAGTATTTT; cdr3_aa: CASSPLSGSSSTDTQYF
d_call: TRBD2; v_call: TRBV4-3; clone_size: few; j_call: TRBJ2-5; cdr3_length: 15; cdr3_nt: TGCGCCAGCAGCCAAGGGCTAGCGGGAGGAGAGACCCAGTACTTC; cdr3_aa: CASSQGLAGGETQYF
d_call: TRBD1; v_call: TRBV18; clone_size: -; j_call: TRBJ1-4; cdr3_length: 15; cdr3_nt: TGTGCCAGCTCACAGGGGACAGGGGAATGGGAAAAACTGTTTTTT; cdr3_aa: CASSQGTGEWEKLFF
d_call: -; v_call: TRBV6-6; clone_size: -; j_call: TRBJ1-2; cdr3_length: 12; cdr3_nt: TGTGCCAGCAGGTTTCAGGGGAATGGCTACACCTTC; cdr3_aa: CASRFQGNGYTF
d_call: -; v_call: TRBV6-6; clone_size: once; j_call: TRBJ2-5; cdr3_length: 13; cdr3_nt: TGTGCCAGCAGTACACAGGGACCAGAGACCCAGTACTTC; cdr3_aa: CASSTQGPETQYF
d_call: TRBD2; v_call: TRBV11-2; clone_size: -; j_call: TRBJ2-3; cdr3_length: 15; cdr3_nt: TGTGCCAGCAGCTCCCGGGCGGGGGTCACAGATACGCAGTATTTT; cdr3_aa: CASSSRAGVTDTQYF
d_call: TRBD2; v_call: TRBV7-2; clone_size: -; j_call: TRBJ2-3; cdr3_length: 16; cdr3_nt: TGTGCCAGCAGCTTAGTAGAGCGGGGAAACACAGATACGCAGTATTTT; cdr3_aa: CASSLVERGNTDTQYF
d_call: -; v_call: TRBV4-3; clone_size: -; j_call: TRBJ1-2; cdr3_length: 17; cdr3_nt: TGCGCCAGCAGCCAAGCAATCGGTTCAGGGGCCCAGTTCGGCTACACCTTC; cdr3_aa: CASSQAIGSGAQFGYTF
d_call: TRBD1; v_call: TRBV28; clone_size: -; j_call: TRBJ2-7; cdr3_length: 15; cdr3_nt: TGTGCCAGCAGCGGATCCGGGACAGCTTCCTACGAGCAGTACTTC; cdr3_aa: CASSGSGTASYEQYF
d_call: -; v_call: TRBV28; clone_size: -; j_call: TRBJ1-5; cdr3_length: 12; cdr3_nt: TGTGCCAGCAATGGGGGGAATCAGCCCCAGCATTTT; cdr3_aa: CASNGGNQPQHF
d_call: TRBD2; v_call: TRBV4-2; clone_size: -; j_call: TRBJ2-1; cdr3_length: 16; cdr3_nt: TGTGCCAGCAGCCAACCGACTAGCGGAGAGGTCAATGAGCAGTTCTTC; cdr3_aa: CASSQPTSGEVNEQFF
d_call: -; v_call: TRBV27; clone_size: few; j_call: TRBJ1-2; cdr3_length: 13; cdr3_nt: TGTGCCAGCAGCCCATGGGTGCGGGGTGGCTACACCTTC; cdr3_aa: CASSPWVRGGYTF
d_call: -; v_call: TRBV27; clone_size: -; j_call: TRBJ2-1; cdr3_length: 13; cdr3_nt: TGTGCCAGCAAGGCCGCGGGTTACAATGAGCAGTTCTTC; cdr3_aa: CASKAAGYNEQFF
d_call: TRBD2; v_call: TRBV2; clone_size: -; j_call: TRBJ2-2; cdr3_length: 16; cdr3_nt: TGTGCCAGCAGTGTCCGGACTAGCGCGAACACCGGGGAGCTGTTTTTT; cdr3_aa: CASSVRTSANTGELFF
d_call: -; v_call: TRBV6-5; clone_size: -; j_call: TRBJ2-3; cdr3_length: 15; cdr3_nt: TGTGCCAGCAGTTACTTTGGGAGGGGGACAGATACGCAGTATTTT; cdr3_aa: CASSYFGRGTDTQYF
d_call: TRBD1; v_call: TRBV7-6; clone_size: -; j_call: TRBJ2-3; cdr3_length: 15; cdr3_nt: TGTGCCAGCAGCCCCGACAGGGTGTTGGGGGATACGCAGTATTTT; cdr3_aa: CASSPDRVLGDTQYF
d_call: -; v_call: TRBV10-1; clone_size: -; j_call: TRBJ2-6; cdr3_length: 19; cdr3_nt: TGCGCCAGCAGTGAGTCTTTGCGGAAACCTAGCTCTGGGGCCAACGTCCTGACTTTC; cdr3_aa: CASSESLRKPSSGANVLTF
d_call: TRBD1; v_call: TRBV6-6; clone_size: few; j_call: TRBJ2-7; cdr3_length: 15; cdr3_nt: TGTGCCAGCAGTTACAAGTCGACAGGGGGGGGTGAGCAGTACTTC; cdr3_aa: CASSYKSTGGGEQYF
d_call: -; v_call: TRBV30; clone_size: few; j_call: TRBJ1-2; cdr3_length: 13; cdr3_nt: TGTGCCTGGAGTCCCTCGGGATACTATGGCTACACCTTC; cdr3_aa: CAWSPSGYYGYTF